The clone carrying this T cell receptor (beta chain) was counted many times. Antigen unknown. This sample is part of a study of T cells in Graves' hyperthyroidism and ophthalmopathy. Study in general: Peripheral blood was secured at the point of initial diagnosis, before any treatment.

From RNA transcripts, TCR beta CDR3 regions were amplified. RT-PCR in the first round (using the HTBI primer set) targeted the TCR CDR3. Each CDR3 protein gets one entry after TCRdb re-called the multiplex PCR reads with MiXCR. The data contain some 350,000 distinct CDR3 sequences, around 15% of them singletons. Overall study results and limits: The model anticipated ophthalmopathy a median about 6.5 months pre-onset.

Sequencing was performed on blood. This clonotype was obtained from a woman between 55 and 75 years old with Graves' ophthalmopathy.

The CDR3 is CASGALAGVAGELFF. CDR3 nucleotide sequence: TGCGCCAGTGGGGCACTAGCGGGAGTTGCCGGGGAGCTGTTTTTT. The chain combines TRBV5-1 with TRBJ2-2; 11 bases map to TRBD2. V lost 8 bases and J lost 6; bases outside the gene matches: 9. This CDR3 region has 15 residues. The germline gives CDR1 SGHRS, CDR2 YFSETQ.